This TCR beta chain was captured in a study of blood T cell repertoires in COVID-19 (dated by TCRdb to between 2020 and 2021). In terms of the full investigation: Samples covering the acute and convalescent phases of COVID-19 were provided by collaborators in the United States, Italy and Spain. The samples were drawn from the first 160 participants of the ongoing ImmuneRACE study and from over 950 subjects provided by 6 global collaborators. Nearly every sample came with metadata listing a de-identified subject ID, COVID-19 status, age in years and sex. Where available, HLA class I and class II types were obtained from metadata supplied by the sample provider rather than from assay-based typing. The repertoires were made available in a free public database intended to serve as a resource for research on the immune response to SARS-CoV-2. The material from the prospective study consisted of cDNA or gDNA derived from T cells, B-cell-depleted T cells, or PBMCs. The dataset comprised deeply sampled blood TCRbeta repertoires from subjects exposed to, actively infected with, or recovered from COVID-19. On the study overall, not on this receptor specifically: How much clinical and demographic metadata was included differed by source and by participant, and the metadata was provided uncurated.

On this clone: Its antigen target is currently unknown. Base qualities are not provided; no much larger clone lies one nucleotide away.

Trimming takes 3 bases from V and 2 bases from J, and the germline ends sit 13 bases apart. The germline V gene supplies CDR1 WSHSY and CDR2 SAAADI. The CDR3 runs 15 residues from the cysteine to the phenylalanine. The entry retains the CDR3 DNA only, 45 bases that are in frame from base 1. Each collaborating institution followed its own protocols to collect whole blood in K2EDTA tubes. For TCRbeta analysis, collaborator samples were shipped as frozen whole blood, as isolated PBMCs, or as DNA extracted from either sample type. TCRbeta CDR3 regions were amplified from genomic DNA by means of the immunoSEQ Assay, a bias-controlled multiplex PCR. The original pipeline was this. Nucleated cell counts per sample were estimated from amplification of reference gene primers within the assay. To quantify the absolute abundance of each unique TCRbeta CDR3 rearrangement, sequence reads were collapsed and filtered. For each sample, productive Simpson clonality was calculated by taking the square root of Simpson's diversity index across productive rearrangements. The clones in this table, taken by TCRdb from immuneACCESS, are in-frame only. Not every clone is retained; where verified, under half of the shortfall comes from an unresolved V gene, and the cause of the rest is unknown. That table supplies the V and J calls and clone size; D and trimming were determined from the DNA. The sample records about 180,000 clones, roughly four fifths of which are singletons. The biggest ten clones account for roughly 7% of the sample.

This receptor was obtained from a human donor in a cohort sampled during active COVID-19. The sequenced sample consisted of peripheral blood. Rearrangement joined TRBV10-2 to TRBJ1-2; no D segment can be confidently identified. This receptor has the CDR3 CASSERAGGNYGYTF. The DNA sequence is TGCGCCAGCAGTGAAAGGGCAGGAGGAAACTATGGCTACACCTTC.